The sample holds many counts of the clone carrying this T cell receptor (beta chain). Its antigen is undetermined. CDR3 size: 15 residues. Unmatched junction bases numbered 5, after V lost 5 bases and J lost 8 bases. Germline lookup yields CDR1 SEHNR and CDR2 FQNEAQ (reference sequence). The data stem from a study of T-cell memory formation after mild COVID-19. Findings of the study overall: CD4+ clones that contracted lay mainly in CM and EM; CD8+ ones lay in EMRA.

MiXCR, applied by TCRdb to the 5' RACE reads, yields one record per CDR3 protein. There are 530,000 or so distinct CDR3 sequences in the sample; about 18% occur only once, and about 7.4% lies in the top ten. This TCR came from an adult woman who had mild COVID-19 (a few samples of this study predate the infection). Cell type and time point are not known. The gene calls are TRBV7-9 and TRBJ2-1; 14 bases match TRBD2. Sequencing was done on a sample of PBMCs or a T cell subset sorted from them (not recorded which). The CDR3 loop reads CASSAGTSGRDEQFF. CDR3 coding DNA: TGTGCCAGCAGCGCCGGGACTAGCGGGAGAGATGAGCAGTTCTTC.